The rows below give T cell receptor beta chains drawn from one sample of a study of T cell responses to AZD1222 COVID-19 vaccine. The method was immunoSEQ multiplex PCR; TCRdb's version includes in-frame clones alone and lacks a portion of them. The profile shows roughly 100,000 clones, around 91% of them singletons. The specimen comprised peripheral blood, sampled 28 days after the second AZD1222 dose. These receptors were taken from an adult who received the AZD1222 COVID-19 vaccine. Each CDR3 is given with its conserved first and last residue. A D gene is named only where the DNA matches it firmly. Size is stated for part of the rows, as once, few or many counts, or as a class when the clone is expanded.

DNA,CDR3,V,J,D,length,size
TGTGCCAGCAGCCACGAACAGGATAGCAATCAGCCCCAGCATTTT,CASSHEQDSNQPQHF,TRBV4-2,TRBJ1-5,.,15,.
TGTGCCAGCAGTCCCGTACAGGGGGCAGGCGGGACCCAGTACTTC,CASSPVQGAGGTQYF,TRBV6-5,TRBJ2-5,TRBD1,15,.
TGTGCCAGCAGCCGATTTCGGGACACCCAAACAGATACGCAGTATTTT,CASSRFRDTQTDTQYF,TRBV11-2,TRBJ2-3,.,16,.
TGTGCCTGGAAACCGGCCACCTGGGGTGAGCAGTTCTTC,CAWKPATWGEQFF,TRBV30,TRBJ2-1,.,13,.
TGTGCCTGGAGCCTCGGGACAGGGGATGAAAAACTGTTTTTT,CAWSLGTGDEKLFF,TRBV30,TRBJ1-4,TRBD1,14,.
TGTGCCAGCAGTTACTCGGGACAGGGCACCAGCACTGAAGCTTTCTTT,CASSYSGQGTSTEAFF,TRBV6-5,TRBJ1-1,TRBD1,16,.
TGTGCCAGCAGTCGCGGGGGACGGGTCACTGAAGCTTTCTTT,CASSRGGRVTEAFF,TRBV11-2,TRBJ1-1,.,14,.
TGTGCCAGCAGCATAAGGACGGAGAACACTGAAGCTTTCTTT,CASSIRTENTEAFF,TRBV11-2,TRBJ1-1,.,14,once
TGTGCCAGCAGTTCCAGGAACCGGGTATACTCTGGGGCCAACGTCCTGACTTTC,CASSSRNRVYSGANVLTF,TRBV27,TRBJ2-6,.,18,.
TGTGCCAGCAGCCCGACAGCTCAGGTGGTTAACTATGGCTACACCTTC,CASSPTAQVVNYGYTF,TRBV7-2,TRBJ1-2,.,16,.
TGTGCCAGCAGGGGCCAGGGAATCCCACCCCGGGGCACAGATACGCAGTATTTT,CASRGQGIPPRGTDTQYF,TRBV2,TRBJ2-3,.,18,.
TGTGCCAGCAGTGATTGGGCCCTCTCCTACGAGCAGTACTTC,CASSDWALSYEQYF,TRBV6-2/TRBV6-3,TRBJ2-7,.,14,.
TGTGCCAGCAGCTTGGCGGGAATTGGGGCCAACGTCCTGACTTTC,CASSLAGIGANVLTF,TRBV5-6,TRBJ2-6,.,15,.
TGTGCCAGCAGCGTAGACCAGGGGGTCTACGAGCAGTACTTC,CASSVDQGVYEQYF,TRBV9,TRBJ2-7,TRBD1,14,once
TGTGCCAGCAGCCCTAGCGGCGGGAACCAAGAGACCCAGTACTTC,CASSPSGGNQETQYF,TRBV5-4,TRBJ2-5,TRBD2,15,.
TGCGCCAGCAGCCAAGATCTAACAGGGGGCAAAACTCGGCCGAACACTGAAGCTTTCTTT,CASSQDLTGGKTRPNTEAFF,TRBV4-3,TRBJ1-1,TRBD1,20,.
TGTGCCAGCAGCCAAGATACGGGAAACACCATATATTTT,CASSQDTGNTIYF,TRBV4-2,TRBJ1-3,.,13,.
TGTGCCAGCGGGACTTCAGGGGGGGGGCGAGATACGCAGTATTTT,CASGTSGGGRDTQYF,TRBV7-9,TRBJ2-3,.,15,.
TGTGCCAGTAAGTCGGGCTACGAGCAGTACTTC,CASKSGYEQYF,TRBV19,TRBJ2-7,.,11,.
TGTGCCAGCAGTGAGATTGGGGGTGGGCAGCCCCAGCATTTT,CASSEIGGGQPQHF,TRBV6-1,TRBJ1-5,.,14,.